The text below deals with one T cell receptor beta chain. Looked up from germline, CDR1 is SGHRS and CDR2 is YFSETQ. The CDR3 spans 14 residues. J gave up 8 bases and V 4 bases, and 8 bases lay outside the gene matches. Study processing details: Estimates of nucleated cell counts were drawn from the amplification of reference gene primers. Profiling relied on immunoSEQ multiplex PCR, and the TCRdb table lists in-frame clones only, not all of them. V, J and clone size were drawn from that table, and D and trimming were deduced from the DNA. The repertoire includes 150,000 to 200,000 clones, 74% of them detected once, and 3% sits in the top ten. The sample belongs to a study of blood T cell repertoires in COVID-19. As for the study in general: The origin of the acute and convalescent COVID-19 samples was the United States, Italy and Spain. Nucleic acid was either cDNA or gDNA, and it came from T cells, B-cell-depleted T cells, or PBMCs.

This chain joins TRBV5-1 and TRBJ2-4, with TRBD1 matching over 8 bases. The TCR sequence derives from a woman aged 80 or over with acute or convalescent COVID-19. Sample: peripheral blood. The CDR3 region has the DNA TGCGCCAGCAGCCCTGGACAGGGTAGGGACATTCAGTACTTC. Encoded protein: CASSPGQGRDIQYF.